This T cell receptor beta chain comes out of a study of blood T cells in healthy people across ages. The ends were cut back, 6 bases at V and 1 base at J, with 17 bases in the middle. The germline V gene encodes CDR1 SGHNT and CDR2 YENEEA. CDR3 length: 16 amino acids. The authors ran a second PCR of about 7 to 11 cycles using a sample-barcoded 5' primer and a J-beta primer mix. TCRdb processed the 5' RACE reads anew with MiXCR; each CDR3 protein has one entry. The table has some 760,000 distinct CDR3 sequences, around 25% seen once. The same data also contributed to another study, on T cells of mothers and their children. From that study: In the second PCR, M1S primer introduced barcodes and 2-4 random bases. Roughly 2.7 million TCR beta reads per child versus over 9.5 million per mother.

The sample comprised blood. This chain links TRBV11-3 with TRBJ2-3; D perhaps matches TRBD2 (6 bases). The sequence was collected from a boy aged 5-17 years in good health. The CDR3 region has the DNA TGTGCCAGCAGAAAAGTATGGCCGGGGGGCACAGATACGCAGTATTTT. Protein sequence: CASRKVWPGGTDTQYF.